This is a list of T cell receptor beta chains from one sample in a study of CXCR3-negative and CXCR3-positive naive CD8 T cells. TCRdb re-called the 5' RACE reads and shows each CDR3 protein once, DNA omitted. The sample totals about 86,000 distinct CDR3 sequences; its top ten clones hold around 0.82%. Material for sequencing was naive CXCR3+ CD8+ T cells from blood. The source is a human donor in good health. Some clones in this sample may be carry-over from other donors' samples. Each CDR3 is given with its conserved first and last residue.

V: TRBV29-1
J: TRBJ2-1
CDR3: CSVEGAGGPDNEQFF

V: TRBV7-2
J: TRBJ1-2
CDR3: CASSPTPGGGYTF

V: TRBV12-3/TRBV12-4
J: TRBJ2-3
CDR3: CASSRTGVSDTQYF

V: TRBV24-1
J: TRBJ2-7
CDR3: CATSEGAYEQYF

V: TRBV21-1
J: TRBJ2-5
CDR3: CARTTNRDRELEETQYF

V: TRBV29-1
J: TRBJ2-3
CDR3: CSARTFSDTQYF

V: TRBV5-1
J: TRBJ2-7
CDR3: CASSLDPEGEQYF

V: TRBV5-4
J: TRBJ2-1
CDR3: CASSLNLNSEQFF

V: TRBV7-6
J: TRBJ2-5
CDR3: CASSLAGVGETQYF

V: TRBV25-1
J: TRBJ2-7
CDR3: CASSARGLISGGLYEQYF

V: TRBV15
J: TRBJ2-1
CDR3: CATSRDWLGLAGYDEQFF

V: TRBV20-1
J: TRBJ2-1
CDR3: CSVGTAGSYNEQFF

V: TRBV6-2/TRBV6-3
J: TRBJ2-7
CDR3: CASRPQWRETYEQYF

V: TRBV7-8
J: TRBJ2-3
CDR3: CASSLEEPRQDTQYF

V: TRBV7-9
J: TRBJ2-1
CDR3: CASSREGDEQFF

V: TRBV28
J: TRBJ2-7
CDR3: CASSFRSSYEQYF

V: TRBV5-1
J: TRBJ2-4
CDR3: CASSLAAPGSGLGNIQYF

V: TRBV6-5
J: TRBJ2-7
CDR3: CASSTTYYKGADEQYF

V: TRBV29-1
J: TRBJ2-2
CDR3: CSVEVTGMGTGELFF

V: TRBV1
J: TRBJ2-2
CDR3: CTSSLEGYAGDNTGELFF

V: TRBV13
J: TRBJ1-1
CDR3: CASSPTQGWGGTEAFF

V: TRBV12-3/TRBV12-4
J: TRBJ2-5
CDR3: CASSQQWVTETQYF

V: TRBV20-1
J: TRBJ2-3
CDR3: CSALRTDTQYF

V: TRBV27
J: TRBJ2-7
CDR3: CASSSGLPYEQYF

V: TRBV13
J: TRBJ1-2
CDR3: CASSQTPGNYGYTF

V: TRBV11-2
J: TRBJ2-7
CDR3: CASSRDRGPYEQYF

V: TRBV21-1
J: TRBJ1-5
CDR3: CASSKEFGPDSNQPQHF

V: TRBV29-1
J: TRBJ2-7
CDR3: CSVQGAPRDEQYF

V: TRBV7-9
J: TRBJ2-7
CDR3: CASSLGRGQDSYEQYF

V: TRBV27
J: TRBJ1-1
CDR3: CASSLNWNTEAFF

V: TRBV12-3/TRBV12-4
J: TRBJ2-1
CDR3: CASTGAGGGFDEQFF

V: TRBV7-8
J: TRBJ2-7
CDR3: CASSFFQFEQYF

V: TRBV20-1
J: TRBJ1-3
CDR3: CSARASSGNTIYF

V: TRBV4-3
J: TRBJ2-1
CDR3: CASSLLSSYNEQFF

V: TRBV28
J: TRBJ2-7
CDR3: CASSYVPGAYEQYF

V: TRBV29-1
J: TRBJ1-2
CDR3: CSVESVTGGYGYTF

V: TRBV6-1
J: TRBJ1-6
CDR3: CASSEATGSPLHF